The 10 T cell receptor beta chains presented below share a single source sample, sequenced in a study of blood T cell repertoires in COVID-19. Clones were sequenced by immunoSEQ multiplex PCR, and TCRdb holds only the in-frame ones, with some missing. This sample has around 74,000 clones, with around nine tenths found just once. Sequenced material: peripheral blood. These receptors were taken from a man aged 45-65 years with active COVID-19.

The rearrangement links TRBV18 to TRBJ2-5; TRBD1 might be the D (6 bases). The V and J ends lost 4 bases and 2 bases respectively, with 8 bases between them. This CDR3 is built from 13 residues. CDR1 is KGHSH and CDR2 is LQKENI in the germline V gene. The DNA of the CDR3 is TGTGCCAGCTCACTCGGACAGCAAGAGACCCAGTACTTC. This codes for CASSLGQQETQYF.

CDR3 loop: CASSRPTNRGLNEQFF. The DNA of the CDR3 is TGTGCCAGCAGCCGCCCAACCAACAGGGGCCTCAATGAGCAGTTCTTC. The chain recombines TRBV3-1 (or the pseudogene TRBV3-2) with TRBJ2-1; 7 nucleotides match TRBD1. V was pared by 4 bases and J by 6 bases, with 12 bases of the junction left unmatched. The CDR3 extends over 16 amino acids. Germline assignment: CDR1 LGHDT and CDR2 YNNKEL (reference sequence).

This rearrangement joins TRBV18 to TRBJ2-7; D remains ambiguous. Germline CDR1 KGHSH, CDR2 LQKENI. V was cut by 2 bases and J by 5 bases, with 13 bases left in between. CDR3 length: 14 amino acids. CDR3 region: CASSPSSGMDEQYF. The CDR3 DNA reads TGTGCCAGCTCACCATCATCCGGTATGGACGAGCAGTACTTC.

The chain uses TRBV6-2 or TRBV6-3 and TRBJ1-5, with D unresolved. CDR1 and CDR2 from the germline V gene are MNHEY and SVGEGT. V was clipped by 1 base and J by 7 bases, with 11 bases between them. This CDR3 has 14 amino acids. The CDR3 bases are TGTGCCAGCAGTTACTACCGCCGGAGCCAGCCCCAGCATTTT. Protein: CASSYYRRSQPQHF.

This rearrangement joins TRBV19 to TRBJ2-7; 8 nucleotides line up with TRBD1. Per the germline V gene, CDR1 is LNHDA and CDR2 is SQIVND (reference sequence). Trimming took 6 bases from V and 3 from J; bases not matched to a gene: 10. The CDR3 totals 15 residues. The CDR3 loop is CASRSSGTGFYEQYF. Written as DNA, the CDR3 is TGTGCCAGTAGGAGCAGTGGGACAGGATTCTACGAGCAGTACTTC.

This clone was picked up a small number of times. CDR3 residues: CASSLGPRRGDTDTQYF. The DNA for the CDR3 is TGCGCCAGCAGCTTGGGCCCTAGGCGGGGGGACACAGATACGCAGTATTTT. This chain connects TRBV5-1 to TRBJ2-3; 8 nucleotides align to TRBD2. Germline trimming cut 0 bases from V and 2 bases from J; bases unmatched to any gene: 8. The germline gives CDR1 SGHRS, CDR2 YFSETQ. The CDR3 consists of 17 residues.

This chain links TRBV5-5 with TRBJ2-3, with TRBD2 as a possible D gene (5 bases). This CDR3 region has 14 residues. The germline CDR1 and CDR2 sequences are SGHKS and YYEKEE (reference sequence). Trimming took off 0 bases at V and 4 bases at J, with 9 bases between the two ends. The CDR3 is CASSLVAGPDTQYF. CDR3 in DNA: TGTGCCAGCAGCTTGGTGGCGGGCCCAGATACGCAGTATTTT.

The chain joins TRBV6-2 or TRBV6-3 to TRBJ2-7; the D gene is possibly TRBD1 (5 bases). Trimming shortened V by 7 bases and J by 3 bases, and 13 bases separated the two germline ends. The CDR3 covers 13 residues. Germline CDR1 and CDR2: MNHEY and SVGEGT. The CDR3 region is CASTPVGVYEQYF. Written as DNA, the CDR3 is TGTGCCAGCACCCCAGTAGGGGTCTACGAGCAGTACTTC.

J is TRBJ2-3 and V is TRBV5-1; weak D call: TRBD2 (6 bases). The germline V gene encodes CDR1 SGHRS and CDR2 YFSETQ. V gave up 0 bases and J gave up 5 bases, with 10 bases separating them. The CDR3 consists of 14 residues. CDR3 sequence reads: CASSLGLDGDTQYF. CDR3 DNA sequence: TGCGCCAGCAGCTTGGGACTAGACGGAGATACGCAGTATTTT. Supplemented by reference TRBV5-1 and TRBJ2-3, the full variable domain reads KAGVTQTPRYLIKTRGQQVTLSCSPISGHRSVSWYQQTPGQGLQFLFEYFSETQRNKGNFPGRFSGRQFSNSRSEMNVSTLELGDSALYLCASSLGLDGDTQYFGPGTRLTVL.

This chain uses TRBV19 with TRBJ2-5; perhaps TRBD1 as D (6 bases). In germline, CDR1 is LNHDA, CDR2 SQIVND (reference sequence). The germline V and J ends were trimmed by 2 bases and 4 bases, with 8 bases remaining between them. The CDR3 consists of 13 residues. Here the CDR3 DNA reads TGTGCCAGTAGTATACAGGGGAGAGAGACCCAGTACTTC. Translating it yields CASSIQGRETQYF.